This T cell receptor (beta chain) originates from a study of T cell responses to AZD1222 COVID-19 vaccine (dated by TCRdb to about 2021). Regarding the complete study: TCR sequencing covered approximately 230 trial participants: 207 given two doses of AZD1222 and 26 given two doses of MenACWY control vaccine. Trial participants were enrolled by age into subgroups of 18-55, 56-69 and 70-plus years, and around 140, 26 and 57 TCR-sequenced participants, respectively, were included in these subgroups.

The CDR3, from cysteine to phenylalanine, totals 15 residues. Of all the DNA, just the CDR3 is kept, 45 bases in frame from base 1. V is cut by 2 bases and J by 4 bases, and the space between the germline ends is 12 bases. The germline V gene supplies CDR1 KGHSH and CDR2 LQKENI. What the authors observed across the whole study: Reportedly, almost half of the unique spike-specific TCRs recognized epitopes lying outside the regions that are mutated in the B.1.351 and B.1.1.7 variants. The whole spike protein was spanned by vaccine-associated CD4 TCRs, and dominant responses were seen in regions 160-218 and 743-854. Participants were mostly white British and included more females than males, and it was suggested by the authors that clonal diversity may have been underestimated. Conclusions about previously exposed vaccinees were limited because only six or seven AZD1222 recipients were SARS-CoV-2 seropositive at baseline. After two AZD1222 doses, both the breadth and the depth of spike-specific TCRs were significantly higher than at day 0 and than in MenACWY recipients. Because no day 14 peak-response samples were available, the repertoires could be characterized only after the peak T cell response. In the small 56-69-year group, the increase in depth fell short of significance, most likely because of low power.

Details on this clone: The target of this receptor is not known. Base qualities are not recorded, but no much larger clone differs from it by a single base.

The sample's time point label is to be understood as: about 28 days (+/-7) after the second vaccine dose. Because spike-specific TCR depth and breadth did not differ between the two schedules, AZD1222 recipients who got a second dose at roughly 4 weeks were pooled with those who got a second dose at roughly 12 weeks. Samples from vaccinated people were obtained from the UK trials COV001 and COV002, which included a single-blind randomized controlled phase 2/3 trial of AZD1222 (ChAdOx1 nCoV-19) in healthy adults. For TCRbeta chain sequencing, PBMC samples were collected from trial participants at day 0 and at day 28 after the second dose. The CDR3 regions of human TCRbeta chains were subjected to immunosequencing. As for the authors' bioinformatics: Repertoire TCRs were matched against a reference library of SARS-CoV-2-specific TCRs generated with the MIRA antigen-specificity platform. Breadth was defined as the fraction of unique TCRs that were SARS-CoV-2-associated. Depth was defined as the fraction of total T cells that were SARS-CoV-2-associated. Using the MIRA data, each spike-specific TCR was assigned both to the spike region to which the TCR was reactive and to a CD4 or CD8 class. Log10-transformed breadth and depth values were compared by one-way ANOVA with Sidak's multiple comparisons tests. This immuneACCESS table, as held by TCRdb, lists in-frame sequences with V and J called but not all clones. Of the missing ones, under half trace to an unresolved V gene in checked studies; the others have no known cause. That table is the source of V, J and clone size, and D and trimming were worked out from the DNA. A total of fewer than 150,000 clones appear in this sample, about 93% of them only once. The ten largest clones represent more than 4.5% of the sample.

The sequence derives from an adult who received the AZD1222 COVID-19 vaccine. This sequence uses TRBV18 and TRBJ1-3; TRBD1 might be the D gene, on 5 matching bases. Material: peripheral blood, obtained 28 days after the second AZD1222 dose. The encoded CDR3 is CASSPIRDSGNTIYF. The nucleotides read TGTGCCAGCTCACCAATTCGCGACAGCGGAAACACCATATATTTT.